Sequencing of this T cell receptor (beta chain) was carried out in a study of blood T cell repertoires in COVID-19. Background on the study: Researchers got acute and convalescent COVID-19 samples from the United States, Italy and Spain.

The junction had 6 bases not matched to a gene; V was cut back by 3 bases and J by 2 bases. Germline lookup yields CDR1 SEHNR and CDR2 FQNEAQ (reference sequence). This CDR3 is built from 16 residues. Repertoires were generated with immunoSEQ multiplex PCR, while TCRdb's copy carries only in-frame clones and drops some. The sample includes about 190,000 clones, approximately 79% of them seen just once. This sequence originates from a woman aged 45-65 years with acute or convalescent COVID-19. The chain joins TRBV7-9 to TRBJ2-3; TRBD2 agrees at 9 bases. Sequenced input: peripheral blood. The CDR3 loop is CASSFRAGGTTDTQYF. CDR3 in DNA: TGTGCCAGCAGCTTTCGCGCGGGAGGGACCACAGATACGCAGTATTTT. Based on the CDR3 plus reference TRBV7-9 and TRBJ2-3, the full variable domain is DTGVSQNPRHKITKRGQNVTFRCDPISEHNRLYWYRQTLGQGPEFLTYFQNEAQLEKSRLLSDRFSAERPKGSFSTLEIQRTEQGDSAMYLCASSFRAGGTTDTQYFGPGTRLTVL.